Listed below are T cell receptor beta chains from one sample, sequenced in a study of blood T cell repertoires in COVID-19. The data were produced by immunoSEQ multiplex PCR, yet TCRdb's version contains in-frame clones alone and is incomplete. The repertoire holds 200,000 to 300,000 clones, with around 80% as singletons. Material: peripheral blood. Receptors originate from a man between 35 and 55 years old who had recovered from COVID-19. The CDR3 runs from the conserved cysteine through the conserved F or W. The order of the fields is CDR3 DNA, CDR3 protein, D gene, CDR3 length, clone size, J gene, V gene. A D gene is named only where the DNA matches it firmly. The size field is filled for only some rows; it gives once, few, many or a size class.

CDR3 DNA: TGTGCCAGCAGTTATTGGAGTAGCGGGATAAGAGGAGCAGATACGCAGTATTTT
CDR3 protein: CASSYWSSGIRGADTQYF
D gene: TRBD2
CDR3 length: 18
clone size: NA
J gene: TRBJ2-3
V gene: TRBV6-2/TRBV6-3

CDR3 DNA: TGTGCCAGCAGTTCAGGGGGGACTAGGGTTTTCTTT
CDR3 protein: CASSSGGTRVFF
D gene: TRBD1
CDR3 length: 12
clone size: NA
J gene: TRBJ1-1
V gene: TRBV12-3/TRBV12-4

CDR3 DNA: TGCAGTGCTAGATTCGACACTGAAGCTTTCTTT
CDR3 protein: CSARFDTEAFF
D gene: NA
CDR3 length: 11
clone size: NA
J gene: TRBJ1-1
V gene: TRBV20-1

CDR3 DNA: TGTGCCAGCAGCTTAGCTTCGGGTATCTACGAGCAGTACTTC
CDR3 protein: CASSLASGIYEQYF
D gene: NA
CDR3 length: 14
clone size: NA
J gene: TRBJ2-7
V gene: TRBV7-2

CDR3 DNA: TGTGCCAGTAGTATACTAGCGGGGGAAGAGACCCAGTACTTC
CDR3 protein: CASSILAGEETQYF
D gene: TRBD2
CDR3 length: 14
clone size: NA
J gene: TRBJ2-5
V gene: TRBV19

CDR3 DNA: TGTGCCAGCTCACCACGACAGGGGAGGGCTGAAGCTTTCTTT
CDR3 protein: CASSPRQGRAEAFF
D gene: TRBD1
CDR3 length: 14
clone size: NA
J gene: TRBJ1-1
V gene: TRBV18

CDR3 DNA: TGTGCCAGTAGTATAGCCCGGGGGTTCCCCTCTGGAAACACCATATATTTT
CDR3 protein: CASSIARGFPSGNTIYF
D gene: NA
CDR3 length: 17
clone size: NA
J gene: TRBJ1-3
V gene: TRBV19

CDR3 DNA: TGTGCCAGCAGCCCGCCGGGCCGGGGACTCCTGTTCGCTGTGCAGTACTTC
CDR3 protein: CASSPPGRGLLFAVQYF
D gene: NA
CDR3 length: 17
clone size: few
J gene: TRBJ2-7
V gene: TRBV7-9

CDR3 DNA: TGTGCCATCAGTGACCCACCTCAGGGGCATGAGCAGTTCTTC
CDR3 protein: CAISDPPQGHEQFF
D gene: NA
CDR3 length: 14
clone size: NA
J gene: TRBJ2-1
V gene: TRBV10-3

CDR3 DNA: TGTGCCAGTAGTAAGCGACTCTTAGCGGGAGGCACAGATACGCAGTATTTT
CDR3 protein: CASSKRLLAGGTDTQYF
D gene: TRBD2
CDR3 length: 17
clone size: NA
J gene: TRBJ2-3
V gene: TRBV19

CDR3 DNA: TGTGCCTCATCGGTTCAACCGGGACAGGGTTCCACTGAAGCTTTCTTT
CDR3 protein: CASSVQPGQGSTEAFF
D gene: TRBD1
CDR3 length: 16
clone size: NA
J gene: TRBJ1-1
V gene: TRBV10-3

CDR3 DNA: TGTGCCAGCAGCCGGGGCGGGAGCGGGGTAATTATTGCTATCACAGATACGCAGTATTTT
CDR3 protein: CASSRGGSGVIIAITDTQYF
D gene: TRBD2
CDR3 length: 20
clone size: NA
J gene: TRBJ2-3
V gene: TRBV5-4

CDR3 DNA: TGCAGCGTTGTGGCAGGGAACACTGAAGCTTTCTTT
CDR3 protein: CSVVAGNTEAFF
D gene: NA
CDR3 length: 12
clone size: NA
J gene: TRBJ1-1
V gene: TRBV29-1

CDR3 DNA: TGTGCCAGTAGTTATAAGACAGCGAACACTGAAGCTTTCTTT
CDR3 protein: CASSYKTANTEAFF
D gene: NA
CDR3 length: 14
clone size: few
J gene: TRBJ1-1
V gene: TRBV19

CDR3 DNA: TGCGCCAGCTCGGGACAGGGGAACACCGGGGAGCTGTTTTTT
CDR3 protein: CASSGQGNTGELFF
D gene: TRBD1
CDR3 length: 14
clone size: NA
J gene: TRBJ2-2
V gene: TRBV5-1

CDR3 DNA: TGTGCCAGCAGGGAACAGGGGACATCATACGAGCAGTACTTC
CDR3 protein: CASREQGTSYEQYF
D gene: TRBD1
CDR3 length: 14
clone size: NA
J gene: TRBJ2-7
V gene: TRBV6-7

CDR3 DNA: TGTGCCAGCAGCTTAGGGGCGTTGGATGGCTACACCTTC
CDR3 protein: CASSLGALDGYTF
D gene: NA
CDR3 length: 13
clone size: once
J gene: TRBJ1-2
V gene: TRBV11-3

CDR3 DNA: TGCGCCAGCAGCCCCTCCTTACAGGGGGCGACCGGGGAGCTGTTTTTT
CDR3 protein: CASSPSLQGATGELFF
D gene: TRBD1
CDR3 length: 16
clone size: NA
J gene: TRBJ2-2
V gene: TRBV4-3

CDR3 DNA: TGCGCCAGCAGCTCGTCCCCCTTACGGGTGGACACTGAAGCTTTCTTT
CDR3 protein: CASSSSPLRVDTEAFF
D gene: NA
CDR3 length: 16
clone size: NA
J gene: TRBJ1-1
V gene: TRBV4-1

CDR3 DNA: TGTGCCAGCTCACCAGGGACAGCTAGGAACACTGAAGCTTTCTTT
CDR3 protein: CASSPGTARNTEAFF
D gene: TRBD1
CDR3 length: 15
clone size: NA
J gene: TRBJ1-1
V gene: TRBV18

CDR3 DNA: TGCGCCAGCAGTGAAGGGACATTTAATGAAAAACTGTTTTTT
CDR3 protein: CASSEGTFNEKLFF
D gene: NA
CDR3 length: 14
clone size: NA
J gene: TRBJ1-4
V gene: TRBV10-2

CDR3 DNA: TGTGCCAGCAGTTACGCGGGTTTCTTGAATTCACCCCTCCACTTT
CDR3 protein: CASSYAGFLNSPLHF
D gene: NA
CDR3 length: 15
clone size: NA
J gene: TRBJ1-6
V gene: TRBV6-2/TRBV6-3

CDR3 DNA: TGTGCCAGCTCACCTTTTCTAGCGGGGTCAGATACGCAGTATTTT
CDR3 protein: CASSPFLAGSDTQYF
D gene: TRBD2
CDR3 length: 15
clone size: NA
J gene: TRBJ2-3
V gene: TRBV18

CDR3 DNA: TGTGCCAGCTCACCCGCAGGTCAGCCCCAGCATTTT
CDR3 protein: CASSPAGQPQHF
D gene: NA
CDR3 length: 12
clone size: NA
J gene: TRBJ1-5
V gene: TRBV18

CDR3 DNA: TGTGCCAGCAGCACTAGTCAATACAATGAGCAGTTCTTC
CDR3 protein: CASSTSQYNEQFF
D gene: NA
CDR3 length: 13
clone size: NA
J gene: TRBJ2-1
V gene: TRBV6-5

CDR3 DNA: TGTGCCAGCAGCATAACAGGACTAGCAGGGGCAGAGACCCAGTACTTC
CDR3 protein: CASSITGLAGAETQYF
D gene: TRBD2
CDR3 length: 16
clone size: NA
J gene: TRBJ2-5
V gene: TRBV7-7

CDR3 DNA: TGCAGCGTTGCCCGGGAGACCCAGTACTTC
CDR3 protein: CSVARETQYF
D gene: NA
CDR3 length: 10
clone size: once
J gene: TRBJ2-5
V gene: TRBV29-1

CDR3 DNA: TGTGCCAGCAGCGCCTACAGGGCCGACGGGGATACGCAGTATTTT
CDR3 protein: CASSAYRADGDTQYF
D gene: NA
CDR3 length: 15
clone size: NA
J gene: TRBJ2-3
V gene: TRBV7-8

CDR3 DNA: TGTGCCAGCAGTTTATCGGGCCTCGGTTACGAGCAGTACTTC
CDR3 protein: CASSLSGLGYEQYF
D gene: NA
CDR3 length: 14
clone size: NA
J gene: TRBJ2-7
V gene: TRBV27

CDR3 DNA: TGTGCCAGCAGCCCGACAGCTACAGGGAGGGGTAGCACAGATACGCAGTATTTT
CDR3 protein: CASSPTATGRGSTDTQYF
D gene: NA
CDR3 length: 18
clone size: NA
J gene: TRBJ2-3
V gene: TRBV7-6